Sequencing of this T cell receptor beta chain was carried out in a study of shared clonotypes between healthy human individuals. Study as a whole: CD4 naive cells filled three plates per donor, CD4 memory three, CD8 naive two and CD8 memory one.

The protocol was immunoSEQ multiplex PCR, while the TCRdb copy is restricted to in-frame clones and leaves out a portion. The sample consists of some 2 million clones, 85% to 95% of them appearing once. CDR1 is KGHSH and CDR2 is LQKENI in the germline V gene. This CDR3 is 13 amino acids long. The V end lost 2 bases, the J end lost 6 bases, and 8 bases lay between the germline ends. Study donors comprised healthy, HIV-negative adults devoid of recent acute infection or vaccination. This clone occurred a few times. This receptor was identified in a young man in good health. The chain has TRBV18 and TRBJ1-5, with D unresolved. Source material: naive CD4+ T cells sorted from blood. Stated subset: CD45RA+ positively selected. The CDR3 reads CASSPEPGQPQHF. The CDR3 nucleotides are TGTGCCAGCTCACCAGAGCCCGGTCAGCCCCAGCATTTT.